These 30 T cell receptor beta chains were all obtained from the same sample, sequenced in a study of early T cells in non-severe SARS-CoV-2 infection. In TCRdb, the 5' RACE reads were re-called with MiXCR into one record per CDR3 protein. Of approximately 88,000 distinct CDR3 sequences in the sample, roughly 15% were seen once. Source material: whole blood. These receptors all stem from an adult who was a healthcare worker with PCR-confirmed SARS-CoV-2 infection or an uninfected control (not recorded which).

The table lists this clonotype with a few counts. This chain connects TRBV7-3 to TRBJ2-7; maybe TRBD1 (6 bases). Germline lookup yields CDR1 SGHTA and CDR2 FQGTGA. V was cut by 4 bases and J by 1 base, with 17 bases left in between. This CDR3 is built from 16 residues. The CDR3 reads CASSYTLQDRSYEQYF. Written as DNA, the CDR3 is TGTGCCAGCAGCTATACCCTCCAGGACAGATCCTACGAGCAGTACTTC. Complete variable domain (other parts from reference TRBV7-3 and TRBJ2-7): GAGVSQTPSNKVTEKGKYVELRCDPISGHTALYWYRQSLGQGPEFLIYFQGTGAADDSGLPNDRFFAVRPEGSVSTLKIQRTERGDSAVYLCASSYTLQDRSYEQYFGPGTRLTVT.

In its sample, this clonotype was seen many times. The chain links TRBV19 to TRBJ2-4; tentatively, D is TRBD1 or TRBD2 (5 bases each). V was cut by 1 base and J by 2 bases, with 15 bases left in between. The CDR3 consists of 17 residues. From germline, CDR1 is LNHDA and CDR2 SQIVND (reference sequence). DNA of the CDR3: TGTGCCAGTAGTATAGGTCGGGACCCAAGGACCAAAAACATTCAGTACTTC. It encodes CASSIGRDPRTKNIQYF.

The chain recombines TRBV5-1 with TRBJ2-7; 9 nucleotides line up with TRBD1. V lost 4 bases, J lost 5 bases, and 13 bases stayed unmatched. The CDR3 is 16 amino acids. Germline V gene sequence: CDR1 SGHRS, CDR2 YFSETQ. CDR3 DNA: TGCGCCAGCAGCCCCCGTACAGGGGGCGATTCCCACGAGCAGTACTTC. Translation: CASSPRTGGDSHEQYF.

This clonotype was found many times. This chain uses TRBV6-5 with TRBJ2-7; a possible D gene is TRBD1 (6 bases). The length of the CDR3 is 16 residues. Trimming pared 0 bases from V and 2 bases from J, leaving 14 bases between. CDR1 MNHEY and CDR2 SVGAGI come from the germline V gene. The CDR3 nucleotides read TGTGCCAGCAGTTACTCGACGGCAGGGGTAACCTACGAGCAGTACTTC. Encoded protein: CASSYSTAGVTYEQYF.

This clonotype has a count of ten or more. This chain uses TRBV20-1 with TRBJ2-1; 8 bases agree with TRBD2. Germline trimming cut 2 bases from V and 10 bases from J; bases unmatched to any gene: 7. The germline gives CDR1 DFQATT, CDR2 SNEGSKA (reference sequence). This CDR3 is 13 amino acids long. The DNA for the CDR3 is TGCAGTGCTAGATCGGGGGGGCCGGGAGAGCAGTTCTTC. Translated, it gives CSARSGGPGEQFF.

This clonotype was counted ten times or more. The genes are TRBV11-2 and TRBJ2-2; no clear D gene. CDR1 is SGHAT and CDR2 is FQNNGV in the germline V gene. CDR3 length: 13 residues. Trimming pared 4 bases from V and 7 bases from J, leaving 10 bases between. The CDR3: CASSYGTGGELFF. The CDR3 nucleotides read TGTGCCAGCAGCTACGGAACGGGCGGGGAGCTGTTTTTT.

The rearrangement joins TRBV2 to TRBJ1-6; D is perhaps TRBD1 (5 bases). Germline V lookup: CDR1 SNHLY, CDR2 FYNNEI. The V gene lost 4 bases and the J gene lost 10 bases, with 11 bases spanning the gap. The CDR3 has 13 residues. DNA for the CDR3: TGTGCCAGCAGTGCGGGACTTCAATCACCCCTCCACTTT. Protein product: CASSAGLQSPLHF.

The sample holds a few counts of this clonotype. This sequence joins TRBV6-1 and TRBJ2-4, with D possibly matching TRBD1 (5 bases). Trimming took 3 bases from V and 6 from J, leaving 9 bases between them. This CDR3 has 13 amino acids. The germline V gene has CDR1 MNHNS and CDR2 SASEGT. The CDR3 protein is CASSDPGPNIQYF. The CDR3 region has the DNA TGTGCCAGCAGTGATCCAGGGCCAAACATTCAGTACTTC.

Ten or more counts support this clonotype. This rearrangement joins TRBV12-3 or TRBV12-4 to TRBJ1-1; TRBD1 matches 7 bases. The CDR3 loop spans 16 amino acids. J lost 0 bases, V lost 6 bases, and 10 bases had no gene match. The CDR3 sequence is CASRNVDRAMNTEAFF. The CDR3 nucleotides read TGTGCCAGCAGGAACGTCGACAGGGCCATGAACACTGAAGCTTTCTTT.

This clonotype was observed a few times. The chain employs TRBV11-2 and TRBJ2-5, with TRBD1 matching over 10 bases. Germline V gives CDR1 SGHAT, CDR2 FQNNGV. This CDR3 is 15 amino acids long. Trimming took 4 bases from V and 4 from J; bases not matched to a gene: 6. The CDR3 DNA reads as TGTGCCAGCAGCTCCGGACAGGGGGGAATAGAGACCCAGTACTTC. This codes for CASSSGQGGIETQYF.

This clonotype was seen only a few times. The chain uses TRBV7-8 and TRBJ2-5; D might be TRBD2 (5 bases). Germline CDR1 and CDR2: SGHVS and FQNEAQ. V lost 5 bases to trimming and J lost 10 bases, with 11 bases between them. This CDR3 has 11 amino acids. The CDR3 loop reads CASSEKRIQYF. CDR3 nucleotides: TGTGCCAGCAGCGAAAAGCGGATCCAGTACTTC.

This clonotype was observed many times. Written as DNA, the CDR3 is TGCAGTGCTAGGGCAGGCGGGACCGGGGAGCTGTTTTTT. The encoded protein is CSARAGGTGELFF. This chain uses TRBV20-1 with TRBJ2-2; D is possibly TRBD2 (5 bases). The CDR3 extends over 13 amino acids. The germline V gene has CDR1 DFQATT and CDR2 SNEGSKA (reference sequence). V dropped 3 bases and J dropped 5 bases, with 10 bases sitting between them.

In its sample, this clonotype was seen many times. This chain connects TRBV24-1 to TRBJ2-1; 7 positions agree with TRBD1. The CDR3 loop spans 15 amino acids. Trimming cost V 7 bases and J 4 bases; bases outside gene matches: 9. Germline CDR1 reads KGHDR; CDR2 reads SFDVKD. CDR3 bases: TGTGCCACCAGACAGGGGAGTAGTACGTACAATGAGCAGTTCTTC. Translating it yields CATRQGSSTYNEQFF.

This clonotype was counted a few times. This chain connects TRBV7-2 to TRBJ2-5; weak D call: TRBD2 (6 bases). The CDR3 is 16 amino acids. Trimming pared 5 bases from V and 1 base from J, leaving 17 bases between. Germline values: CDR1 SGHTA, CDR2 FQGNSA. CDR3 loop: CASSTLGRGPQETQYF. CDR3 coding DNA: TGTGCCAGCAGCACCCTCGGGCGGGGTCCCCAAGAGACCCAGTACTTC.

At least ten counts were recorded for this clonotype. The V gene is TRBV29-1, the J gene TRBJ1-1, with D possibly TRBD1 on 6 matching bases. The CDR3 sequence is 14 residues long. The germline V and J ends were trimmed by 4 bases and 5 bases, with 17 bases remaining between them. Germline assignment: CDR1 SQVTM and CDR2 ANQGSEA. The CDR3 is CSVVLTTGRTEAFF. CDR3 DNA sequence: TGCAGCGTTGTACTTACGACAGGTCGAACTGAAGCTTTCTTT.

The table lists this clonotype with a count of one. This chain links TRBV6-5 with TRBJ2-7, with 10 bases fitting TRBD2. The CDR3 contains 14 residues. Unmatched junction bases numbered 9, after V lost 9 bases and J lost 4 bases. Germline CDR1 reads MNHEY; CDR2 reads SVGAGI. The CDR3 reads CASRLSGGAYEQYF. CDR3 in DNA: TGTGCCAGTAGACTGAGCGGGGGGGCTTACGAGCAGTACTTC.

This clonotype occurred many times. The chain combines TRBV20-1 with TRBJ2-1; possibly TRBD1 for D (6 bases). Germline V lookup: CDR1 DFQATT, CDR2 SNEGSKA (reference sequence). There are 14 residues in the CDR3. Trimming left V 3 bases short and J 0 bases short, with 9 bases between. The CDR3: CSASLGGSYNEQFF. CDR3 bases: TGCAGTGCTAGTCTAGGGGGCTCCTACAATGAGCAGTTCTTC.

This clonotype was counted ten times or more. The chain employs TRBV11-2 and TRBJ2-1; the D call may be TRBD1 or TRBD2 (5 bases each). V gave up 6 bases and J gave up 8 bases, with 20 bases separating them. The CDR3 contains 15 residues. Germline lookup yields CDR1 SGHAT and CDR2 FQNNGV. CDR3 sequence (DNA): TGTGCCAGCAGTCCACTGGATCTCTTGGGGGATGAGCAGTTCTTC. Its translation is CASSPLDLLGDEQFF.

This clonotype occurred a few times. The rearrangement uses TRBV7-2 and TRBJ1-6, with TRBD1 identical over 8 bases. Trimming removed 5 bases from V and 10 bases from J; junction bases left unmatched: 4. The CDR3 is 13 amino acids. Germline V lookup: CDR1 SGHTA, CDR2 FQGNSA. CDR3 bases: TGTGCCAGCAGCGTTGGACAGGGATCACCCCTCCACTTT. This translates into CASSVGQGSPLHF.

The chain uses TRBV3-1 and TRBJ2-1; D perhaps matches TRBD2 (5 bases). Germline V gene sequence: CDR1 LGHDT, CDR2 YNNKEL (reference sequence). CDR3 length equals 15 residues. Trimming pared 4 bases from V and 6 bases from J, leaving 16 bases between. This CDR3 reads CASSPRRGTANEQFF. Written as DNA, the CDR3 is TGTGCCAGCAGCCCCCGCCGGGGAACCGCCAATGAGCAGTTCTTC.

The V call is TRBV6-6, the J call TRBJ2-7; D perhaps matches TRBD2 (7 bases). Germline V gives CDR1 MNHNY, CDR2 SVGAGI (reference sequence). The CDR3 contains 13 residues. The germline V and J ends were trimmed by 6 bases and 3 bases, with 12 bases remaining between them. The CDR3 reads CASSPRGHYEQYF. CDR3 in DNA: TGTGCCAGCAGCCCGCGGGGGCACTACGAGCAGTACTTC.

This clonotype was detected a few times. V usage is TRBV7-8 and J usage is TRBJ2-3; 8 bases agree with TRBD2. The trim removed 6 bases at V and 1 base at J, leaving 3 bases unmatched. The length of the CDR3 is 14 residues. CDR1 is SGHVS and CDR2 is FQNEAQ in the germline V gene. CDR3 in DNA: TGTGCCAGCAGTATGCGGGGGGGCACAGATACGCAGTATTTT. Amino acids: CASSMRGGTDTQYF.

The chain employs TRBV6-6 and TRBJ2-7; TRBD2 might be the D (6 bases). The ends were cut back, 2 bases at V and 3 bases at J, with 11 bases in the middle. The CDR3 is 14 amino acids. Germline V gives CDR1 MNHNY, CDR2 SVGAGI (reference sequence). CDR3 residues: CASSYISGDYEQYF. The CDR3 bases are TGTGCCAGCAGTTACATTAGCGGAGACTACGAGCAGTACTTC.

The chain combines TRBV7-2 with TRBJ2-5, with D uncertain. The CDR3 is 10 residues long. Germline assignment: CDR1 SGHTA and CDR2 FQGNSA. V was cut by 8 bases and J by 5 bases, with 6 bases left in between. This CDR3 is CASSQETQYF. DNA of the CDR3: TGTGCCAGCTCGCAGGAGACCCAGTACTTC.

The V call is TRBV3-1, the J call TRBJ2-5; D unresolved. Germline V gene lookup returns CDR1 LGHDT and CDR2 YNNKEL (reference sequence). V was trimmed by 1 base and J by 4 bases, leaving 16 bases between them. The CDR3 sequence is 16 residues long. The CDR3 DNA follows: TGTGCCAGCAGCCAAGTTATCGCCCCGGTGGTAGAGACCCAGTACTTC. As protein: CASSQVIAPVVETQYF.

In its sample, this clonotype was seen a few times. This chain uses TRBV27 with TRBJ2-5, with 7 bases fitting TRBD1. The CDR3 loop spans 14 amino acids. Losses at the gene ends were 5 bases for V and 2 bases for J; bases not matched to a gene: 5. CDR1 is MNHEY, CDR2 SMNVEV, per germline (reference sequence). CDR3 residues: CASSLRGQQETQYF. CDR3 nucleotides: TGTGCCAGCAGTCTTAGGGGGCAGCAAGAGACCCAGTACTTC.

This clonotype came up many times. The CDR3: CASRLLLVTDTQYF. CDR3 nucleotide sequence: TGTGCCAGCAGACTCCTCTTGGTCACAGATACGCAGTATTTT. This chain joins TRBV6-6 and TRBJ2-3; D ambiguous. The CDR3 is 14 amino acids. The germline gives CDR1 MNHNY, CDR2 SVGAGI (reference sequence). V dropped 6 bases and J dropped 2 bases, with 12 bases sitting between them.

A few counts support this clonotype. The chain carries TRBV9 and TRBJ1-2; no reliable D call. Between the trimmed V and J ends, which lost 4 bases and 0 bases, there was a span of 13 bases. In germline, CDR1 is SGDLS, CDR2 YYNGEE. The CDR3 totals 15 residues. The CDR3 sequence is CASSPTAGPNYGYTF. CDR3 nucleotide sequence: TGTGCCAGCAGCCCCACGGCCGGACCTAACTATGGCTACACCTTC.

CDR3 in amino acids: CASNPDPTDTQYF. The DNA for the CDR3 is TGTGCCAGCAACCCAGACCCCACAGATACGCAGTATTTT. This chain uses TRBV6-6 with TRBJ2-3; no definite D call. Germline CDR1 is MNHNY and CDR2 is SVGAGI (reference sequence). V was clipped by 7 bases and J by 2 bases, with 10 bases between them. The CDR3 is made up of 13 amino acids.

The chain joins TRBV5-1 to TRBJ2-3, with D unresolved. The CDR3 contains 16 residues. The ends were cut back, 0 bases at V and 6 bases at J, with 17 bases in the middle. The germline CDR1 and CDR2 sequences are SGHRS and YFSETQ. CDR3: CASSLAGRRTTDTQYF. DNA of the CDR3: TGCGCCAGCAGCTTGGCCGGCAGGCGTACGACGGATACGCAGTATTTT.